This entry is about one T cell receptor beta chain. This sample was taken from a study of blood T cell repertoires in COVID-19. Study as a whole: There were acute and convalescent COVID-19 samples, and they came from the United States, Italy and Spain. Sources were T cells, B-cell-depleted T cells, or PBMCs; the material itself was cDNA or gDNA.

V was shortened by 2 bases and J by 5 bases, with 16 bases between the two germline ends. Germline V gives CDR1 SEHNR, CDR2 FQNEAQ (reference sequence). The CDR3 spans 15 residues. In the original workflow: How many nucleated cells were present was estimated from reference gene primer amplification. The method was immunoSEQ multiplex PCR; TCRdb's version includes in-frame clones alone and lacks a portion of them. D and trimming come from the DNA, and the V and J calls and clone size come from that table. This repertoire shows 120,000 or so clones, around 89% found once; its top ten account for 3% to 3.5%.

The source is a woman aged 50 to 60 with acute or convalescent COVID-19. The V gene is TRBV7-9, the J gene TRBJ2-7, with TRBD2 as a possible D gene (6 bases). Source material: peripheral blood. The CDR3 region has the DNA TGTGCCAGCAGCTTATCTGCGGGGCTAGCAAACGAGCAGTACTTC. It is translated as CASSLSAGLANEQYF.